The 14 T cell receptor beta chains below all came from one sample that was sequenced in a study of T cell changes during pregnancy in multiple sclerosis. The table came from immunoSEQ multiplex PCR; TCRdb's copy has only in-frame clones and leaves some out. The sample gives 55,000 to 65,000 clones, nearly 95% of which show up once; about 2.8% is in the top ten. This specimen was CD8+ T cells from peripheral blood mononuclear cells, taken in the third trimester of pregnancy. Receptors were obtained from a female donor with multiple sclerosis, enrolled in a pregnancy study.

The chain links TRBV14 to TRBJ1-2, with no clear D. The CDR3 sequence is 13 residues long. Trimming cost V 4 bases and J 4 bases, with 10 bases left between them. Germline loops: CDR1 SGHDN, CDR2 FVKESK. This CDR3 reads CASSRRGPYGYTF. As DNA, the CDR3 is TGTGCCAGCAGCCGCAGAGGTCCCTATGGCTACACCTTC. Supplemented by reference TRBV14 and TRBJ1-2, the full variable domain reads EAGVTQFPSHSVIEKGQTVTLRCDPISGHDNLYWYRRVMGKEIKFLLHFVKESKQDESGMPNNRFLAERTGGTYSTLKVQPAELEDSGVYFCASSRRGPYGYTFGSGTRLTVV.

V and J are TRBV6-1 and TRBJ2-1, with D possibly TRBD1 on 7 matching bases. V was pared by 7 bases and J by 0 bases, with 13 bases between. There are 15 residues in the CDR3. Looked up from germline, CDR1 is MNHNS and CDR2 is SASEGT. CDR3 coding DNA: TGTGCCAGCAAGGCGGGACAGAGCTCCTACAATGAGCAGTTCTTC. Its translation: CASKAGQSSYNEQFF.

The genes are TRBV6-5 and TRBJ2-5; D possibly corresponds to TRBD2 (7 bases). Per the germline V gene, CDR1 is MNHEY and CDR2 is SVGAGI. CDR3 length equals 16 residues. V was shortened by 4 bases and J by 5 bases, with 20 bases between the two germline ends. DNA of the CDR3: TGTGCCAGCAGTTCCATGCTGGAGGGGGGGCGGGAGACCCAGTACTTC. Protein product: CASSSMLEGGRETQYF.

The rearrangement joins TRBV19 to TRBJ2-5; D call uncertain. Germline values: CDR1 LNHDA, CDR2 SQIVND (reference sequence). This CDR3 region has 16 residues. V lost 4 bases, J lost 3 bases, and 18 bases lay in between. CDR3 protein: CASSTARLKLEETQYF. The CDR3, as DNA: TGTGCCAGTAGTACCGCCAGGTTAAAGCTTGAAGAGACCCAGTACTTC.

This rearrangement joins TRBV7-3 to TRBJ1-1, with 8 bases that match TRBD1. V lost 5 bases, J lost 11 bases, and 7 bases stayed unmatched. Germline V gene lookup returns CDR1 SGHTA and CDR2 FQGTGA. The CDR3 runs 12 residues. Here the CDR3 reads CASSHGQGRAFF. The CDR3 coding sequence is TGTGCCAGCAGCCATGGACAGGGTAGGGCTTTCTTT.

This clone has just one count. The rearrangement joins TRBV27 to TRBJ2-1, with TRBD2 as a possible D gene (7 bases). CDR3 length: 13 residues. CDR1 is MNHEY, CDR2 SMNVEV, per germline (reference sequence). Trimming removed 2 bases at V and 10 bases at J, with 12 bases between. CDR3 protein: CASSLGGAREQFF. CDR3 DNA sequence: TGTGCCAGCAGTTTAGGGGGGGCGCGCGAGCAGTTCTTC.

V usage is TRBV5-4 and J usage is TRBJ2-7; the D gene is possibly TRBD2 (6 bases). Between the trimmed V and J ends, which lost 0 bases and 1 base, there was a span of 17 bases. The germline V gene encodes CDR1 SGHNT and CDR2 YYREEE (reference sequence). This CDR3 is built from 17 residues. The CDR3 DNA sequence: TGTGCCAGCAGCTTGGGGGTTGCGCGGGGTTATTCCTACGAGCAGTACTTC. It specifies CASSLGVARGYSYEQYF.

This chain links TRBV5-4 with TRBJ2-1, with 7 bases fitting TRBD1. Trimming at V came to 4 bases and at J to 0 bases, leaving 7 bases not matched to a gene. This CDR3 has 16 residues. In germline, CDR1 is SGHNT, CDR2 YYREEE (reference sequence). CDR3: CASSGAGTVSYNEQFF. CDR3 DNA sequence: TGTGCCAGCAGCGGAGCCGGGACAGTCTCCTACAATGAGCAGTTCTTC.

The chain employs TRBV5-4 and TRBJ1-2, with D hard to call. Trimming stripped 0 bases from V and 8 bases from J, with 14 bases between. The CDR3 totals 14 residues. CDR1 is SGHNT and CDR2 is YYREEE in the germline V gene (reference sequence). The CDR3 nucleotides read TGTGCCAGCAGCTTGGTTTCCACGTCAGAAGGCTACACCTTC. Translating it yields CASSLVSTSEGYTF.

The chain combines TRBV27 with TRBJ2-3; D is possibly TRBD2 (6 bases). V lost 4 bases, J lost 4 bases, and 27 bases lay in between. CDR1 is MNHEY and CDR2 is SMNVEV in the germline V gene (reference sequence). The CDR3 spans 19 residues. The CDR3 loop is CASSSSLWRDEKRPDTQYF. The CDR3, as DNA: TGTGCCAGCAGTTCCTCTTTATGGAGGGACGAAAAGAGGCCAGATACGCAGTATTTT.

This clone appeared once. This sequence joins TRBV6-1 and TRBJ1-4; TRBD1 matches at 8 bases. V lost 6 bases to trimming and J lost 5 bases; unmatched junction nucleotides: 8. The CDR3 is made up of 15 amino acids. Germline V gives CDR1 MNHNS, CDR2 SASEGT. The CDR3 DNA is TGTGCCAGCAGGGATGGGACAGGCGGGAATGAAAAACTGTTTTTT. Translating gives CASRDGTGGNEKLFF.

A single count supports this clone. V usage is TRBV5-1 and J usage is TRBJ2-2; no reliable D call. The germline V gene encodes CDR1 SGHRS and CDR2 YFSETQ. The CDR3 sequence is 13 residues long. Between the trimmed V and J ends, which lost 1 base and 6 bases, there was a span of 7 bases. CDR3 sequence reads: CASSLWQSGELFF. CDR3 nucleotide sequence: TGCGCCAGCAGCTTGTGGCAGTCCGGGGAGCTGTTTTTT. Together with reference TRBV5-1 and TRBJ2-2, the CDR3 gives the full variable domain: KAGVTQTPRYLIKTRGQQVTLSCSPISGHRSVSWYQQTPGQGLQFLFEYFSETQRNKGNFPGRFSGRQFSNSRSEMNVSTLELGDSALYLCASSLWQSGELFFGEGSRLTVL.

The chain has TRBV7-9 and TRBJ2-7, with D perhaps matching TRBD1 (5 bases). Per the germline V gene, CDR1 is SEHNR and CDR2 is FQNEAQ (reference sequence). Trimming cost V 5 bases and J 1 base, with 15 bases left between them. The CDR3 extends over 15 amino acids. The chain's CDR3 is CASSDSTGPSYEQYF. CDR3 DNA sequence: TGTGCCAGCAGCGACTCCACAGGACCTTCCTACGAGCAGTACTTC. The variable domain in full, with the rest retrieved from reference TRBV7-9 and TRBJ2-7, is DTGVSQNPRHKITKRGQNVTFRCDPISEHNRLYWYRQTLGQGPEFLTYFQNEAQLEKSRLLSDRFSAERPKGSFSTLEIQRTEQGDSAMYLCASSDSTGPSYEQYFGPGTRLTVT.

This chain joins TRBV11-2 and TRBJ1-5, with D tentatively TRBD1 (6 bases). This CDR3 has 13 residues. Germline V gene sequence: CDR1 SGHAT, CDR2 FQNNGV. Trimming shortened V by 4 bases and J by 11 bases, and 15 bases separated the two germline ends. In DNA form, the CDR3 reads TGTGCCAGCAGCTCCCCTCCGGGGGGCTCCCAGCATTTT. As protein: CASSSPPGGSQHF.